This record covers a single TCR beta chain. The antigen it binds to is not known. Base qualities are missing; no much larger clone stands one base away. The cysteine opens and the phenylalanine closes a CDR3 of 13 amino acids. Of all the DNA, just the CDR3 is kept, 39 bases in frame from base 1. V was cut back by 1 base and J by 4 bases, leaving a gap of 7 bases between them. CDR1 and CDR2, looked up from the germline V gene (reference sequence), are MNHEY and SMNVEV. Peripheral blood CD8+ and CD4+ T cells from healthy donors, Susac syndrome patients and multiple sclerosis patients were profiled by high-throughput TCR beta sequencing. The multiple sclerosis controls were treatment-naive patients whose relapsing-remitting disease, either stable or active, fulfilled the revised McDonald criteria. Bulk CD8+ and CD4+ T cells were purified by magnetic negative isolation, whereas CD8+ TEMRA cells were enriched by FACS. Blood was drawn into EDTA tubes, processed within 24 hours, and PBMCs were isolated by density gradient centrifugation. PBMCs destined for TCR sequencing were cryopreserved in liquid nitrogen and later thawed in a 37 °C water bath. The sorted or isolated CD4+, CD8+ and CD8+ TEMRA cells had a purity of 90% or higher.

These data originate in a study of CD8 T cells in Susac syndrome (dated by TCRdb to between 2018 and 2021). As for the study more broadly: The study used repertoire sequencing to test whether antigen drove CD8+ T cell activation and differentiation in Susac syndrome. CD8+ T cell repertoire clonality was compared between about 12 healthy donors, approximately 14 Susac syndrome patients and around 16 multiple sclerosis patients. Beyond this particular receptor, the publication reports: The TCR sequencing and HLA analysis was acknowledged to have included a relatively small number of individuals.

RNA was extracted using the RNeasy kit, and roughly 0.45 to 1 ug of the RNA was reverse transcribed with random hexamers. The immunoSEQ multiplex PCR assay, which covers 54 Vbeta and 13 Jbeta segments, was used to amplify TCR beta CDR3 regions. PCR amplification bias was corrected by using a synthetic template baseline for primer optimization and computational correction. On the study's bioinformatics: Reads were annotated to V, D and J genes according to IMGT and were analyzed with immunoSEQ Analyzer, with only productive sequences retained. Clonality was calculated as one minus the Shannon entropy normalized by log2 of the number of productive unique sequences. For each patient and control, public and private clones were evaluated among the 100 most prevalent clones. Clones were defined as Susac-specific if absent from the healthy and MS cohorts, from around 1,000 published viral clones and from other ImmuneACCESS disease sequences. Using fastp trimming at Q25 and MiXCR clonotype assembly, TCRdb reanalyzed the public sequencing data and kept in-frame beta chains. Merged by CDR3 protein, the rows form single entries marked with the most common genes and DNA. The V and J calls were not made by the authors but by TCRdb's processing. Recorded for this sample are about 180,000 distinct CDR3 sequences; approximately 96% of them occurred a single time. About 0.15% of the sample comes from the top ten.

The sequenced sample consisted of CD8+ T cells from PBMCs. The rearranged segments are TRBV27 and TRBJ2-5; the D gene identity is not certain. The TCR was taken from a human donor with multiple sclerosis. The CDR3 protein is CASSLWPGETQYF. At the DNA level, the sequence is TGTGCCAGCAGTTTATGGCCAGGAGAGACCCAGTACTTC.